Listed below are T cell receptor beta chains from one sample, sequenced in a study of T cell responses to AZD1222 COVID-19 vaccine. Repertoires were generated with immunoSEQ multiplex PCR, while TCRdb's copy carries only in-frame clones and drops some. This table has roughly 120,000 clones, 75% to 90% appearing once. The sample here was peripheral blood, taken 28 days after the second AZD1222 dose. These receptors all stem from an adult who received the AZD1222 COVID-19 vaccine. Each CDR3 is given with its conserved first and last residue. A D gene is named only where the DNA matches it firmly. Rows give clone size only sometimes, using once, few, many, or a class for an expanded clone.

J	D	V	size	CDR3	DNA
TRBJ1-1	-	TRBV29-1	-	CSAVAQLNTEAFF	TGCAGCGCCGTGGCTCAATTGAACACTGAAGCTTTCTTT
TRBJ2-2	-	TRBV9	-	CASSVGRGTGELFF	TGTGCCAGCAGCGTAGGTCGGGGCACCGGGGAGCTGTTTTTT
TRBJ2-3	-	TRBV19	once	CASRSHPPDTDTQYF	TGTGCCAGTAGGAGCCATCCTCCCGACACAGATACGCAGTATTTT
TRBJ2-7	-	TRBV5-1	-	CASSLRTQAYEQYF	TGCGCCAGCAGCCTTCGGACCCAGGCCTACGAGCAGTACTTC
TRBJ2-1	TRBD2	TRBV5-1	-	CASSQRLAGEDNEQFF	TGCGCCAGCAGCCAAAGACTAGCGGGGGAGGACAATGAGCAGTTCTTC
TRBJ1-5	TRBD1	TRBV6-2/TRBV6-3	-	CASSYGQGSQPQHF	TGTGCCAGCAGTTACGGACAGGGGAGCCAGCCCCAGCATTTT
TRBJ2-3	TRBD2	TRBV7-2	-	CASSGTGTNIPDTQYF	TGTGCCAGCAGCGGCACCGGGACTAATATACCAGATACGCAGTATTTT
TRBJ1-2	TRBD1	TRBV7-9	once	CASSPGGGGYTF	TGTGCCAGCAGCCCAGGGGGTGGTGGCTACACCTTC
TRBJ1-2	-	TRBV6-1	-	CASSEMGNYGYTF	TGTGCCAGCAGTGAGATGGGGAACTATGGCTACACCTTC
TRBJ1-3	-	TRBV12-3/TRBV12-4	-	CASAMGPGNTIYF	TGTGCCAGTGCTATGGGGCCTGGAAACACCATATATTTT
TRBJ2-2	-	TRBV9	-	CASSVGERGELFF	TGTGCCAGCAGCGTAGGAGAGCGCGGGGAGCTGTTTTTT
TRBJ2-3	TRBD1	TRBV27	-	CASSLAFRQGLTDTQYF	TGTGCCAGCAGTTTAGCGTTTCGACAGGGGCTCACAGATACGCAGTATTTT
TRBJ2-7	TRBD1	TRBV7-8	-	CASSPRDRASEQYF	TGTGCCAGCAGCCCCCGGGACAGGGCCTCCGAGCAGTACTTC
TRBJ1-5	-	TRBV5-5	-	CASSPEAYSNQPQHF	TGTGCCAGCAGCCCGGAGGCGTATAGCAATCAGCCCCAGCATTTT
TRBJ1-5	-	TRBV7-9	-	CASSLWNGESGRQPQHF	TGTGCCAGCAGCTTATGGAACGGGGAATCCGGGCGCCAGCCCCAGCATTTT
TRBJ2-7	-	TRBV15	-	CATSKPGLGDEQYF	TGTGCCACCAGCAAACCGGGGCTCGGAGACGAGCAGTACTTC
TRBJ2-4	TRBD1	TRBV4-1	-	CASSQINPGGTGRVIQYF	TGCGCCAGCAGCCAGATAAACCCCGGGGGGACAGGGAGGGTCATTCAGTACTTC
TRBJ1-2	TRBD1	TRBV10-3	-	CAISEPSDRGGGYTF	TGTGCCATCAGTGAGCCGTCGGACAGGGGGGGAGGCTACACCTTC
TRBJ2-4	TRBD1	TRBV5-4	few	CASSFQGVAKNIQYF	TGTGCCAGCAGCTTCCAGGGGGTGGCCAAAAACATTCAGTACTTC
TRBJ2-2	-	TRBV4-3	-	CASSQSRNTGELFF	TGCGCCAGCAGCCAAAGCAGGAACACCGGGGAGCTGTTTTTT
TRBJ1-1	TRBD1	TRBV7-8	-	CASSPRDRGANTEAFF	TGTGCCAGCAGCCCCCGGGACAGGGGGGCGAACACTGAAGCTTTCTTT
TRBJ1-5	-	TRBV27	-	CASSFLGYNQPQHF	TGTGCCAGCAGTTTTTTGGGGTACAATCAGCCCCAGCATTTT
TRBJ2-7	-	TRBV7-2	-	CASSQRVGYREQYF	TGTGCCAGCAGCCAACGCGTTGGTTATCGGGAGCAGTACTTC
TRBJ1-1	-	TRBV10-3	-	CAISGPGGSEAFF	TGTGCCATTTCTGGCCCGGGGGGCTCTGAAGCTTTCTTT
TRBJ2-3	TRBD2	TRBV5-5	-	CASSWGSGGSLSTQYF	TGTGCCAGCAGCTGGGGCAGCGGGGGGTCCCTTAGTACGCAGTATTTT
TRBJ2-5	TRBD2	TRBV7-8	-	CASSKWTAGGETQYF	TGTGCCAGCAGTAAGTGGACAGCGGGAGGAGAGACCCAGTACTTC
TRBJ2-7	-	TRBV28	-	CASSPSRGIYEQYF	TGTGCCAGCAGTCCCTCCCGGGGGATTTATGAGCAGTACTTC
TRBJ2-3	TRBD2	TRBV15	-	CATSRRTSGASVTQYF	TGTGCCACCAGCAGGAGGACTAGCGGTGCCTCGGTTACGCAGTATTTT
TRBJ2-1	TRBD1	TRBV25-1	few	CASTTGDGEQFF	TGTGCCAGCACTACAGGGGATGGTGAGCAGTTCTTC
TRBJ1-3	-	TRBV7-2	-	CASLIPNGNTIYF	TGTGCCAGCCTAATACCCAACGGAAACACCATATATTTT
TRBJ2-1	TRBD2	TRBV24-1	few	CATSDTSGVRFNEQFF	TGTGCCACCAGTGATACTAGCGGGGTCAGGTTCAATGAGCAGTTCTTC
TRBJ1-2	-	TRBV28	-	CASSFPDYGYTF	TGTGCCAGCAGTTTCCCCGACTATGGCTACACCTTC
TRBJ1-1	-	TRBV4-2	-	CASSQGSGGLQPEAFF	TGTGCCAGCAGCCAGGGTAGTGGGGGACTCCAACCTGAAGCTTTCTTT
TRBJ1-2	TRBD1	TRBV5-1	once	CASSLTGARRGYTF	TGCGCCAGCAGCTTGACAGGGGCTAGGAGGGGCTACACCTTC
TRBJ2-2	TRBD2	TRBV7-6	-	CASGGGNTGELFF	TGTGCCAGCGGCGGGGGAAACACCGGGGAGCTGTTTTTT
TRBJ2-3	TRBD1	TRBV4-1	-	CASSHSTGWTDTQYF	TGCGCCAGCAGCCATTCGACAGGGTGGACAGATACGCAGTATTTT
TRBJ1-1	-	TRBV5-4	-	CASSPGRRNTEAFF	TGTGCCAGCAGCCCGGGACGGCGGAACACTGAAGCTTTCTTT
TRBJ2-6	-	TRBV19	-	CASSNLRGSSSGANVLTF	TGTGCCAGTAGTAATCTGCGGGGATCAAGCTCTGGGGCCAACGTCCTGACTTTC
TRBJ2-5	-	TRBV11-2	few	CASSLQETQYF	TGTGCCAGCAGCTTACAAGAGACCCAGTACTTC
TRBJ2-7	-	TRBV7-8	-	CASSLARQFYEQYF	TGTGCCAGCAGCTTAGCGAGACAGTTCTACGAGCAGTACTTC
TRBJ2-1	TRBD2	TRBV9	few	CASSVRLASYNEQFF	TGTGCCAGCAGCGTCCGACTAGCGAGCTACAATGAGCAGTTCTTC
TRBJ2-4	-	TRBV18	-	CASSPQYGRVNIQYF	TGTGCCAGCTCACCACAATACGGACGAGTAAACATTCAGTACTTC
TRBJ1-3	-	TRBV5-1	once	CASSLPSGNTIYF	TGCGCCAGCAGCTTGCCCTCTGGAAACACCATATATTTT
TRBJ1-1	-	TRBV10-3	-	CAISESAQGTLNTEAFF	TGTGCCATCAGTGAGTCTGCCCAGGGCACCTTGAACACTGAAGCTTTCTTT
TRBJ2-7	-	TRBV5-6	-	CASSSRGGLLYEQYF	TGTGCCAGCAGCTCACGAGGGGGGCTTCTCTACGAGCAGTACTTC
TRBJ2-3	-	TRBV24-1	-	CATSDVKSSTDTQYF	TGTGCCACCAGTGACGTTAAGAGTAGCACAGATACGCAGTATTTT
TRBJ2-5	-	TRBV18	-	CASSETLQETQYF	TGTGCCAGCTCAGAGACGCTTCAAGAGACCCAGTACTTC
TRBJ1-1	-	TRBV9	-	CASSALPGTEAFF	TGTGCCAGCAGCGCCCTTCCCGGTACTGAAGCTTTCTTT
TRBJ2-1	-	TRBV29-1	-	CSVDSLRYNEQFF	TGCAGCGTTGACTCCCTTAGGTACAATGAGCAGTTCTTC
TRBJ1-5	-	TRBV4-1	-	CASSFSGQNQPQHF	TGCGCCAGCAGCTTTTCGGGCCAGAATCAGCCCCAGCATTTT
TRBJ2-2	-	TRBV21-1	-	CASSARTVTSNTGELFF	TGTGCCAGCAGCGCCCGGACAGTGACCTCGAACACCGGGGAGCTGTTTTTT
TRBJ2-1	TRBD2	TRBV11-2	-	CASSLTSGGHEQFF	TGTGCCAGCAGCTTAACCTCGGGAGGCCATGAGCAGTTCTTC
TRBJ2-2	-	TRBV28	few	CASKKTGTMNTGELFF	TGTGCCAGCAAAAAAACCGGGACGATGAACACCGGGGAGCTGTTTTTT